This TCR beta chain was sequenced in a study of cytomegalovirus exposure and HLA in healthy donors. Study-level findings and limits: Previously analyzed data showed that most TCR beta V segments were productive at a frequency of about 90% or about 30%. A later analysis, which compared TCR beta chains of equal frequency, found the HLA-associated ones more clonally expanded.

A note on this clone: The target antigen is unknown.

V lost 0 bases, J lost 5 bases, and 20 bases lay in between. The germline V gene has CDR1 SGHNT and CDR2 YYREEE (reference sequence). The CDR3 is 17 residues long. With 60 Vbeta and 13 Jbeta primers, the PCR was carried out. Produced via immunoSEQ multiplex PCR; TCRdb's table is partial and in-frame only. This table has roughly 110,000 clones, under 85% appearing once. The TCR comes from a male donor in good health and CMV-seronegative. The sample taken for sequencing was PBMCs. The chain links TRBV5-4 to TRBJ1-1; D unresolved. CDR3 in amino acids: CASSLDRVQSTGTEAFF. In DNA, the CDR3 is TGTGCCAGCAGCTTGGATAGGGTACAGAGCACGGGGACTGAAGCTTTCTTT.